These 28 T cell receptor beta chains originate from one sample sequenced in a study of T cells in Graves' hyperthyroidism and ophthalmopathy. Amplified TCR beta CDR3 regions came from RNA transcripts. First-round RT-PCR targeting the TCR CDR3 was performed with the HTBI primer set. TCRdb recomputed calls from the multiplex PCR reads with MiXCR, one row per CDR3 protein. The table includes about 770,000 distinct CDR3 sequences, around 19% detected once. The specimen was blood. The receptors here all came from a woman in her 50s with Graves' hyperthyroidism that later progressed to Graves' ophthalmopathy.

This clonotype has more than one count but fewer than ten. The chain is built from TRBV4-1 and TRBJ2-1, with D perhaps being TRBD1 or TRBD2 (5 bases each). Trimming pared 0 bases from V and 5 bases from J, leaving 14 bases between. Germline CDR1 and CDR2: MGHRA and YSYEKL. This CDR3 comprises 16 residues. The chain's CDR3 is CASSQDAPRGNNEQFF. CDR3 DNA: TGCGCCAGCAGCCAAGATGCGCCCCGGGGCAACAATGAGCAGTTCTTC.

The chain has TRBV11-2 and TRBJ2-7, with TRBD1 identical over 8 bases. The CDR3 runs 17 residues. Germline CDR1 is SGHAT and CDR2 is FQNNGV. Losses at the gene ends were 0 bases for V and 2 bases for J; bases not matched to a gene: 9. DNA of the CDR3: TGTGCCAGCAGCTTAGAACGGGGGACAGGAGCCACCTACGAGCAGTACTTC. This encodes CASSLERGTGATYEQYF. Combining the CDR3 with reference TRBV11-2 and TRBJ2-7 gives the whole variable domain EAGVAQSPRYKIIEKRQSVAFWCNPISGHATLYWYQQILGQGPKLLIQFQNNGVVDDSQLPKDRFSAERLKGVDSTLKIQPAKLEDSAVYLCASSLERGTGATYEQYFGPGTRLTVT.

In this sample, this clonotype turned up many times. The J gene is TRBJ1-1, the V gene TRBV3-1, with no clear D. This CDR3 has 14 amino acids. V shed 0 bases and J shed 4 bases, with 9 bases lying between them. The germline CDR1 and CDR2 sequences are LGHDT and YNNKEL (reference sequence). CDR3 coding DNA: TGTGCCAGCAGCCAAGATGATACAGTCACTGAAGCTTTCTTT. Protein product: CASSQDDTVTEAFF.

This clonotype came up many times. The rearrangement links TRBV9 to TRBJ1-1; 7 bases agree with TRBD1. The CDR3 is made up of 15 amino acids. V was pared by 4 bases and J by 5 bases, with 11 bases of the junction left unmatched. Germline V lookup: CDR1 SGDLS, CDR2 YYNGEE. The CDR3 region is CASSPFNRGDTEAFF. For the CDR3, the DNA is TGTGCCAGCAGCCCGTTCAACAGGGGAGATACTGAAGCTTTCTTT.

J is TRBJ2-5 and V is TRBV6-1, with 8 bases lining up with TRBD2. V lost 8 bases, J lost 0 bases, and 8 bases stayed unmatched. Germline CDR1 is MNHNS and CDR2 is SASEGT. The CDR3 runs to 15 residues. The CDR3 nucleotides read TGTGCCAGCGCCGCTGGCGGGGGGAACCAAGAGACCCAGTACTTC. Translation gives CASAAGGGNQETQYF.

This clonotype was detected only a few times. The chain employs TRBV19 and TRBJ1-5, with D tentatively TRBD1 (5 bases). Per the germline V gene, CDR1 is LNHDA and CDR2 is SQIVND (reference sequence). This CDR3 is 17 amino acids long. The V end lost 5 bases, the J end lost 6 bases, and 23 bases lay between the germline ends. This CDR3 is CASSVGVGRTRTQPQHF. CDR3 coding DNA: TGTGCCAGTAGTGTGGGGGTCGGACGGACGCGAACTCAGCCCCAGCATTTT. The full variable domain, its missing parts supplied by reference TRBV19 and TRBJ1-5, is DGGITQSPKYLFRKEGQNVTLSCEQNLNHDAMYWYRQDPGQGLRLIYYSQIVNDFQKGDIAEGYSVSREKKESFPLTVTSAQKNPTAFYLCASSVGVGRTRTQPQHFGDGTRLSIL.

The chain links TRBV6-2 or TRBV6-3 to TRBJ1-2; 8 bases align to TRBD1. Germline V gives CDR1 MNHEY, CDR2 SVGEGT. The CDR3 runs to 13 residues. Trimming removed 5 bases from V and 7 bases from J; junction bases left unmatched: 6. The CDR3 nucleotides are TGTGCCAGCAGTGAGGCAGGGGGCGGTGGCTACACCTTC. The encoded protein is CASSEAGGGGYTF.

J is TRBJ1-1 and V is TRBV7-9; maybe TRBD1 (5 bases). This CDR3 is 15 amino acids long. Germline V CDR1 and CDR2: SEHNR, FQNEAQ (reference sequence). Trimming cost V 1 base and J 1 base, with 10 bases left between them. This chain's CDR3 is CASSLVWTSNTEAFF. DNA for the CDR3: TGTGCCAGCAGCTTAGTTTGGACATCGAACACTGAAGCTTTCTTT.

This clonotype was picked up a small number of times. The chain combines TRBV29-1 with TRBJ1-3; 8 positions match TRBD1. The CDR3 spans 15 residues. V lost 6 bases to trimming and J lost 2 bases; unmatched junction nucleotides: 9. The germline V gene encodes CDR1 SQVTM and CDR2 ANQGSEA. The CDR3 bases are TGCAGCGTAGCTGGACAGGGATCCGCTGGAAACACCATATATTTT. Translation gives CSVAGQGSAGNTIYF.

With regard to this clonotype: This clone may be a read error of a much larger clone one base away. The V gene is TRBV5-1, the J gene TRBJ1-2; D unresolved. V shed 6 bases and J shed 4 bases, with 22 bases lying between them. Germline lookup yields CDR1 SGHRS and CDR2 YFSETQ. The CDR3 loop spans 16 amino acids. CDR3 protein: CASTVAGGRPCYGYTF. The CDR3 region has the DNA TGCGCCAGCACAGTTGCCGGAGGCCGTCCCTGCTATGGCTACACCTTC. Supplemented by reference TRBV5-1 and TRBJ1-2, the full variable domain reads KAGVTQTPRYLIKTRGQQVTLSCSPISGHRSVSWYQQTPGQGLQFLFEYFSETQRNKGNFPGRFSGRQFSNSRSEMNVSTLELGDSALYLCASTVAGGRPCYGYTFGSGTRLTVV.

This clonotype was counted at least ten times. The V call is TRBV30, the J call TRBJ1-2, with D possibly matching TRBD1 (5 bases). This CDR3 spans 12 amino acids. V was pared by 7 bases and J by 3 bases, with 12 bases between. Germline V lookup: CDR1 GTSNPN, CDR2 SVGIG (reference sequence). The CDR3 reads CALSRGDYGYTF. In DNA form, the CDR3 reads TGTGCCTTATCAAGGGGCGACTATGGCTACACCTTC. The full variable domain, its missing parts supplied by reference TRBV30 and TRBJ1-2, is SQTIHQWPATLVQPVGSPLSLECTVEGTSNPNLYWYRQAAGRGLQLLFYSVGIGQISSEVPQNLSASRPQDRQFILSSKKLLLSDSGFYLCALSRGDYGYTFGSGTRLTVV.

The table lists this clonotype with a few counts. J is TRBJ1-2 and V is TRBV27; possibly TRBD1 for D (5 bases). The CDR3 contains 15 residues. Germline loops: CDR1 MNHEY, CDR2 SMNVEV (reference sequence). The germline V and J ends were trimmed by 5 bases and 4 bases, with 17 bases remaining between them. The CDR3 loop reads CASSTEAGDLYGYTF. The CDR3 DNA follows: TGTGCCAGCAGTACCGAGGCGGGGGACCTCTATGGCTACACCTTC.

This clonotype appeared many times. The gene calls are TRBV4-1 and TRBJ1-1; D is unclear. Trimming took off 2 bases at V and 1 base at J, with 8 bases between the two ends. This CDR3 is built from 14 residues. Germline CDR1 is MGHRA and CDR2 is YSYEKL. The CDR3, as DNA: TGCGCCAGCAGCCAACATAGCAAGAACACTGAAGCTTTCTTT. It is translated as CASSQHSKNTEAFF.

Comment on this clonotype: The CDR3 end shows no conserved phenylalanine or tryptophan, and so a read error is likely. This chain links TRBV20-1 with TRBJ2-7; D unresolved. The V gene lost 0 bases and the J gene lost 3 bases, with 12 bases spanning the gap. CDR3 length: 14 amino acids. Germline V gives CDR1 DFQATT, CDR2 SNEGSKA (reference sequence). CDR3 DNA: TGCAGTGCTAGAGATGAGCGCAGCAACTACGAGCAGTACCTC. Its translation is CSARDERSNYEQYL.

Ten or more counts support this clonotype. V is TRBV2 and J is TRBJ1-4; 8 positions match TRBD1. Looked up from germline, CDR1 is SNHLY and CDR2 is FYNNEI. V was clipped by 2 bases and J by 4 bases; unmatched bases: 18. There are 20 residues in the CDR3. CDR3 residues: CASSERLGRGHKLVNEKLFF. In DNA, the CDR3 is TGTGCCAGCAGTGAAAGGTTGGGCAGGGGGCACAAGTTAGTTAATGAAAAACTGTTTTTT.

This clonotype was recorded many times. The CDR3 bases are TGTGCCAGCAGCGGGTCAGCGGGGGAAGAGACCCAGTACTTC. Translating gives CASSGSAGEETQYF. V is TRBV12-3 or TRBV12-4 and J is TRBJ2-5, with 8 bases lining up with TRBD2. This CDR3 contains 14 residues. The V segment lost 6 bases and the J segment 3 bases; nucleotides outside the gene matches: 6.

This clonotype was found many times. The chain links TRBV5-8 to TRBJ2-3, with TRBD2 matching 9 bases. Germline V gene lookup returns CDR1 SGHTS and CDR2 YDEGEE. J lost 0 bases, V lost 1 base, and 3 bases had no gene match. This CDR3 contains 16 residues. The CDR3 sequence is CASSLFSGSSTDTQYF. The CDR3 DNA reads TGTGCCAGCAGCTTGTTTAGCGGGAGCAGCACAGATACGCAGTATTTT.

There are many counts of this clonotype. The rearrangement joins TRBV11-2 to TRBJ1-5; D unclear. V gave up 5 bases and J gave up 4 bases, with 9 bases separating them. This CDR3 has 13 residues. Germline V gene data show CDR1 as SGHAT and CDR2 as FQNNGV. This chain's CDR3 is CASSLDVNQPQHF. As DNA, the CDR3 is TGTGCCAGCAGCCTGGACGTTAATCAGCCCCAGCATTTT.

This chain uses TRBV29-1 with TRBJ1-1, with TRBD1 as a possible D gene (5 bases). V lost 7 bases to trimming and J lost 5 bases, with 26 bases between them. Germline V CDR1 and CDR2: SQVTM, ANQGSEA. The CDR3 is 16 amino acids. The CDR3 loop reads CSACTPLGRLGTEAFF. CDR3 DNA: TGCAGCGCCTGTACACCCTTGGGGCGCCTCGGGACTGAAGCTTTCTTT.

This chain uses TRBV20-1 with TRBJ1-2, with D perhaps matching TRBD1 (5 bases). Germline-derived CDR1 and CDR2 are DFQATT and SNEGSKA (reference sequence). V lost 3 bases to trimming and J lost 8 bases, with 19 bases between them. CDR3 length: 14 amino acids. DNA for the CDR3: TGCAGTGCTAGGGTCAGACAGCCCGGGCTCGGCTACACCTTC. This sequence encodes CSARVRQPGLGYTF.

This clonotype came up many times. The CDR3 is CASSVSSGINQPQHF. The CDR3 DNA reads TGCGCCAGCAGCGTCTCCTCAGGGATCAATCAGCCCCAGCATTTT. The rearrangement links TRBV5-1 to TRBJ1-5, with D maybe TRBD1 (5 bases). Per germline, CDR1 SGHRS and CDR2 YFSETQ. Trimming took off 4 bases at V and 3 bases at J, with 14 bases between the two ends. The CDR3 runs to 15 residues.

The chain links TRBV5-1 to TRBJ1-1; D is unresolved. Looked up from germline, CDR1 is SGHRS and CDR2 is YFSETQ. The V and J ends lost 4 bases and 0 bases respectively, with 10 bases between them. The CDR3 contains 14 residues. The CDR3 region is CASSGDGVNTEAFF. CDR3 nucleotides: TGCGCCAGCAGCGGTGACGGGGTGAACACTGAAGCTTTCTTT.

This clonotype was detected many times. The rearrangement uses TRBV4-2 and TRBJ1-1; 7 bases agree with TRBD1. This CDR3 spans 16 amino acids. The V gene's germline CDR1 is LGHNA and CDR2 YNFKEQ. J gave up 5 bases and V 0 bases, and 9 bases lay outside the gene matches. The CDR3 DNA reads as TGTGCCAGCAGCCAAGAGGGAGCAGGGGGGAGGACTGAAGCTTTCTTT. It yields the protein CASSQEGAGGRTEAFF.

This clonotype was counted many times. V and J are TRBV3-1 and TRBJ2-7, with D uncertain. This CDR3 spans 12 amino acids. Germline CDR1 reads LGHDT; CDR2 reads YNNKEL (reference sequence). Trimming left V 3 bases short and J 9 bases short, with 12 bases between. The CDR3 here is CASSHWSPMQYF. CDR3 nucleotide sequence: TGTGCCAGCAGCCATTGGTCCCCCATGCAGTACTTC.

In this sample, this clonotype turned up a few times. V and J are TRBV7-2 and TRBJ1-5, with D perhaps matching TRBD1 (5 bases). CDR3 length equals 15 residues. Germline-derived CDR1 and CDR2 are SGHTA and FQGNSA. The V end was cut by 5 bases, the J end by 0 bases, with 11 bases between. CDR3 protein: CASSPYRNSNQPQHF. The CDR3 nucleotides read TGTGCCAGCAGCCCCTACAGGAATAGCAATCAGCCCCAGCATTTT.

A few counts support this clonotype. The chain is built from TRBV20-1 and TRBJ2-2; 13 nucleotides line up with TRBD2. Germline CDR1 reads DFQATT; CDR2 reads SNEGSKA (reference sequence). V shed 5 bases and J 7 bases; nucleotides not matched to a gene: 16. The length of the CDR3 is 18 residues. The CDR3 nucleotides read TGCAGTGCTCCTACTAGCGGGGGGGCCGGTTTGATCATCGGGGAGCTGTTTTTT. Translation: CSAPTSGGAGLIIGELFF.

Many counts were recorded for this clonotype. This chain connects TRBV18 to TRBJ1-1; D may be TRBD1 (5 bases). V was shortened by 6 bases and J by 0 bases, with 17 bases between the two germline ends. Looked up from germline, CDR1 is KGHSH and CDR2 is LQKENI. This CDR3 is built from 16 residues. This chain's CDR3 is CASSVQGKIMNTEAFF. DNA of the CDR3: TGTGCCAGCTCGGTGCAGGGAAAAATTATGAACACTGAAGCTTTCTTT. Combining the CDR3 with reference TRBV18 and TRBJ1-1 gives the whole variable domain NAGVMQNPRHLVRRRGQEARLRCSPMKGHSHVYWYRQLPEEGLKFMVYLQKENIIDESGMPKERFSAEFPKEGPSILRIQQVVRGDSAAYFCASSVQGKIMNTEAFFGQGTRLTVV.

J is TRBJ1-2 and V is TRBV3-1; D unresolved. The CDR3 covers 14 residues. Trimming cost V 5 bases and J 3 bases, with 13 bases left between them. Germline V gene lookup returns CDR1 LGHDT and CDR2 YNNKEL (reference sequence). The CDR3 region is CASSSVGRYYGYTF. DNA of the CDR3: TGTGCCAGCAGCTCAGTAGGGCGTTACTATGGCTACACCTTC.